Presented here are 13 T cell receptor beta chains from one specimen sequenced in a study of graft-versus-host responses after intestinal transplantation. Assay: immunoSEQ multiplex PCR; the TCRdb copy retains only in-frame clones and omits some. The sample contains 55,000 to 70,000 clones, about 90% of which appear only once. Source: PBMCs, taken less than 130 days after intestinal transplantation. The origin of the receptors is a human patient who received an intestinal transplant, so some T cells may come from the graft donor.

V usage is TRBV10-1 and J usage is TRBJ2-2; D is perhaps TRBD1 (6 bases). CDR3 size: 16 residues. Germline assignment: CDR1 WNHNN and CDR2 SYGVQD (reference sequence). Between the trimmed V and J ends, which lost 4 bases and 4 bases, there was a span of 16 bases. CDR3 nucleotides: TGCGCCAGCAGTGGATTCCCAGGGGCTGGCACCGGGGAGCTGTTTTTT. This translates into CASSGFPGAGTGELFF.

The V call is TRBV6-1, the J call TRBJ2-5, with D maybe TRBD2 (6 bases). V was trimmed by 7 bases and J by 2 bases, leaving 11 bases between them. Germline values: CDR1 MNHNS, CDR2 SASEGT. The CDR3 runs to 13 residues. The CDR3 sequence is CASKEEGQETQYF. As DNA, the CDR3 is TGTGCCAGCAAAGAGGAGGGTCAAGAGACCCAGTACTTC.

The genes are TRBV5-8 and TRBJ2-3, with 12 bases lining up with TRBD2. The CDR3 length is 15 residues. Germline loops: CDR1 SGHTS, CDR2 YDEGEE. With V trimmed by 3 bases and J by 4 bases, 3 bases remained unmatched. DNA of the CDR3: TGTGCCAGCAGCTCTAGCGGGGGGGCCTCAGATACGCAGTATTTT. It yields the protein CASSSSGGASDTQYF.

The chain combines TRBV7-2 with TRBJ1-6; D ambiguous. From germline, CDR1 is SGHTA and CDR2 FQGNSA. The CDR3 has 12 amino acids. V shed 6 bases and J shed 5 bases, with 5 bases lying between them. This CDR3 reads CASRQDNSPLHF. The CDR3 DNA reads TGTGCCAGCAGGCAGGATAATTCACCCCTCCACTTT.

Here the CDR3 reads CASSFLAGGPGTGELFF. CDR3 nucleotides: TGTGCCAGCAGTTTTTTAGCGGGGGGGCCGGGGACCGGGGAGCTGTTTTTT. The chain employs TRBV28 and TRBJ2-2; TRBD2 aligns across 11 bases. The CDR3 length is 17 residues. CDR1 and CDR2 (germline): MDHEN, SYDVKM. Unmatched junction bases numbered 8, after V lost 3 bases and J lost 5 bases.

V is TRBV5-4 and J is TRBJ2-5; 13 nucleotides agree with TRBD2. CDR3 length: 18 amino acids. Per the germline V gene, CDR1 is SGHNT and CDR2 is YYREEE (reference sequence). V lost 5 bases to trimming and J lost 2 bases; unmatched junction nucleotides: 12. In DNA, the CDR3 is TGTGCCAGCAGTCTAGGACCTGGGACTAGCGGGAATCAAGAGACCCAGTACTTC. This encodes CASSLGPGTSGNQETQYF. Drawing the rest from reference TRBV5-4 and TRBJ2-5, the complete variable domain is ETGVTQSPTHLIKTRGQQVTLRCSSQSGHNTVSWYQQALGQGPQFIFQYYREEENGRGNFPPRFSGLQFPNYSSELNVNALELDDSALYLCASSLGPGTSGNQETQYFGPGTRLLVL.

V gene TRBV28 combines with J gene TRBJ1-2, with D unclear. The CDR3 contains 12 residues. Trimming cost V 6 bases and J 0 bases, with 5 bases left between them. Germline CDR1 MDHEN, CDR2 SYDVKM. CDR3 DNA sequence: TGTGCCAGCAGGTCTCCTAACTATGGCTACACCTTC. Protein: CASRSPNYGYTF.

The chain uses TRBV5-6 and TRBJ2-7; possible D gene TRBD1, 6 bases. CDR1 and CDR2 (germline): SGHDT, YYEEEE. There are 15 residues in the CDR3. The V end was cut by 0 bases, the J end by 2 bases, with 12 bases between. As DNA, the CDR3 is TGTGCCAGCAGCTTGGGGGGGCCCACAGCCTACGAGCAGTACTTC. The encoded protein is CASSLGGPTAYEQYF.

The chain links TRBV5-1 to TRBJ2-5, with a tentative D call TRBD2 (6 bases). The J call is doubtful: the DNA matches TRBJ2-7 better. The germline V gene encodes CDR1 SGHRS and CDR2 YFSETQ. This CDR3 is built from 15 residues. Written as DNA, the CDR3 is TGCGCCAGCAGCTTGGCCGGGAGTAGTGGCTACGAGCAGTACTTC. Its translation: CASSLAGSSGYEQYF.

The V gene is TRBV2, the J gene TRBJ1-1; D is perhaps TRBD1 (5 bases). Germline CDR1 reads SNHLY; CDR2 reads FYNNEI. CDR3 length: 12 residues. Trimming cost V 6 bases and J 6 bases, with 11 bases left between them. The CDR3 here is CASRGSGPEAFF. CDR3 coding DNA: TGTGCCAGCAGAGGCTCGGGACCTGAAGCTTTCTTT.

This clone was detected only once. J is TRBJ2-2 and V is TRBV6-6; TRBD1 matches at 7 bases. Trimming at V came to 4 bases and at J to 7 bases, leaving 6 bases not matched to a gene. Germline V gene sequence: CDR1 MNHNY, CDR2 SVGAGI (reference sequence). This CDR3 has 14 amino acids. CDR3 residues: CASSSAQGNGELFF. DNA for the CDR3: TGTGCCAGCAGTTCTGCACAGGGGAACGGGGAGCTGTTTTTT.

The gene calls are TRBV9 and TRBJ1-2, with a possible D match to TRBD1 (5 bases). Trimming stripped 4 bases from V and 8 bases from J, with 21 bases between. Germline V lookup: CDR1 SGDLS, CDR2 YYNGEE. This CDR3 is built from 15 residues. In DNA form, the CDR3 reads TGTGCCAGCAGCCCCCGAGAAGGGGCCCCCGGGGGCTACACCTTC. It specifies CASSPREGAPGGYTF.

The CDR3 loop is CASSLSGMNTEAFF. In DNA, the CDR3 is TGTGCCAGCAGTTTATCAGGGATGAACACTGAAGCTTTCTTT. The chain combines TRBV28 with TRBJ1-1, with D maybe TRBD1 (5 bases). V shed 1 base and J shed 0 bases, with 6 bases lying between them. The CDR3 sequence is 14 residues long. Germline CDR1 is MDHEN and CDR2 is SYDVKM.